This is a list of T cell receptor beta chains from one sample in a study of blood T cell repertoires in COVID-19. Clones were read by immunoSEQ multiplex PCR, and TCRdb kept only the in-frame ones, dropping some. The table includes approximately 200,000 clones, roughly four fifths detected once. The sequenced sample was PBMCs or T cells enriched from blood (not recorded which). Every receptor here comes from a man in his forties or fifties who had recovered from COVID-19. CDR3s leave out the opening cysteine and the closing phenylalanine or tryptophan.

v_call: TRBV12-3/TRBV12-4; j_call: TRBJ1-1; cdr3_aa: ASQGQMNTEAF
v_call: TRBV7-2; j_call: TRBJ2-3; cdr3_aa: ASSLWGRLDTQY
v_call: TRBV2; j_call: TRBJ2-3; cdr3_aa: ASSPEGGRGTDTQY
v_call: TRBV3-1/TRBV3-2; j_call: TRBJ2-7; cdr3_aa: ASSQTGFEQY
v_call: TRBV30; j_call: TRBJ1-5; cdr3_aa: AWSVQGTGVQH
v_call: TRBV2; j_call: TRBJ2-1; cdr3_aa: ASLASGRRNEQF
v_call: TRBV5-1; j_call: TRBJ2-5; cdr3_aa: ASSPGGQGAETQY
v_call: TRBV7-9; j_call: TRBJ1-2; cdr3_aa: ASSQTGGNYGYT
v_call: TRBV5-1; j_call: TRBJ2-1; cdr3_aa: ASSLASSPYNEQF
v_call: TRBV12-5; j_call: TRBJ2-2; cdr3_aa: ASLQGSAGELF
v_call: TRBV24-1; j_call: TRBJ2-7; cdr3_aa: ATSDAQGVDEQY
v_call: TRBV20-1; j_call: TRBJ1-1; cdr3_aa: SARGAHEAF
v_call: TRBV7-8; j_call: TRBJ1-2; cdr3_aa: ASSRDRGPYGYT
v_call: TRBV3-1/TRBV3-2; j_call: TRBJ1-1; cdr3_aa: ASSPHDRQNTEAF
v_call: TRBV3-1/TRBV3-2; j_call: TRBJ1-1; cdr3_aa: ASSQDSRTEAF
v_call: TRBV6-2/TRBV6-3; j_call: TRBJ1-1; cdr3_aa: ASSYGGNTEAF
v_call: TRBV21-1; j_call: TRBJ2-2; cdr3_aa: ASSTRGQGAAGELF
v_call: TRBV14; j_call: TRBJ2-5; cdr3_aa: ASSHWGSGRETQY
v_call: TRBV27; j_call: TRBJ2-5; cdr3_aa: ASALLIGGAETQY
v_call: TRBV30; j_call: TRBJ2-3; cdr3_aa: AWSGYLAEYTQY
v_call: TRBV3-1/TRBV3-2; j_call: TRBJ1-2; cdr3_aa: ASSQDPDRGGYT
v_call: TRBV18; j_call: TRBJ2-2; cdr3_aa: ASSPRTAGELF
v_call: TRBV19; j_call: TRBJ1-4; cdr3_aa: ASSLEVSHLRNEKLF
v_call: TRBV7-9; j_call: TRBJ1-4; cdr3_aa: ASSALDRTREKLF
v_call: TRBV7-2; j_call: TRBJ1-2; cdr3_aa: ASSPPGRTRGGYT
v_call: TRBV7-9; j_call: TRBJ2-3; cdr3_aa: ASSLLSAETDTQY
v_call: TRBV10-3; j_call: TRBJ2-3; cdr3_aa: AISDLTSGRAPDTQY
v_call: TRBV5-4; j_call: TRBJ2-5; cdr3_aa: ASSSSMEETQY
v_call: TRBV2; j_call: TRBJ1-1; cdr3_aa: ASMTVMNTEAF
v_call: TRBV7-9; j_call: TRBJ1-1; cdr3_aa: ASSLATLRDRVATEAF
v_call: TRBV5-1; j_call: TRBJ2-3; cdr3_aa: ASSLGRSGTDTQY
v_call: TRBV4-1; j_call: TRBJ1-4; cdr3_aa: ASSSGGAANEKLF
v_call: TRBV7-6; j_call: TRBJ1-5; cdr3_aa: ASSLDATRGGNQPQH
v_call: TRBV2; j_call: TRBJ2-6; cdr3_aa: ASSRLSGANVLT
v_call: TRBV5-6; j_call: TRBJ1-1; cdr3_aa: ASSPDRVNTEAF
v_call: TRBV29-1; j_call: TRBJ2-6; cdr3_aa: SVAGFGANVLT
v_call: TRBV24-1; j_call: TRBJ1-1; cdr3_aa: ATGEGSNTEAF
v_call: TRBV7-3; j_call: TRBJ2-5; cdr3_aa: ASSLDRRETQY
v_call: TRBV4-2; j_call: TRBJ2-7; cdr3_aa: ASSPETSGTYEQY
v_call: TRBV2; j_call: TRBJ2-1; cdr3_aa: ASSLAGVSPYNEQF
v_call: TRBV10-1; j_call: TRBJ1-1; cdr3_aa: ASSGGPAKTGRTGMNTEAF
v_call: TRBV19; j_call: TRBJ2-1; cdr3_aa: ASSSSGIVSYNEQF